One sample yielded the 10 T cell receptor beta chains listed below, sequenced in a study of CD8+ T cells in alopecia areata. RNA was isolated and reverse transcribed to cDNA, the sequencing template. Only in-frame clones appear in the TCRdb table, and some are missing; sequencing was by immunoSEQ multiplex PCR. The table includes some 110,000 clones, 55% to 65% detected once. The sample comprised CD4+ T cells sorted from blood. Receptors originate from a human donor in good health.

Comments on this clone: Because the CDR3 is missing its conserved closing phenylalanine or tryptophan, this is likely a read error. The DNA is omitted, as the CDR3 cannot be located on it reliably, and the CDR3 follows TCRdb's listing. The chain recombines TRBV5-4 with TRBJ1-1; the DNA was not used to check the table's D call, TRBD1. The CDR3 is 12 amino acids in total, end residues counted. Germline lookup yields CDR1 SGHNT and CDR2 YYREEE (reference sequence). The CDR3 loop reads CASSLDGTGGLR.

J is TRBJ1-2 and V is TRBV27; TRBD1 aligns across 8 bases. Germline loops: CDR1 MNHEY, CDR2 SMNVEV (reference sequence). The trim removed 3 bases at V and 5 bases at J, leaving 14 bases unmatched. The CDR3 totals 17 residues. CDR3 loop: CASSFRTGTELTYGYTF. The CDR3 coding sequence is TGTGCCAGCAGTTTCAGGACAGGGACCGAGTTAACGTATGGCTACACCTTC.

The rearrangement uses TRBV6-5 and TRBJ1-1; D uncertain. Trimming shortened V by 2 bases and J by 5 bases, and 18 bases separated the two germline ends. This CDR3 region has 16 residues. The germline gives CDR1 MNHEY, CDR2 SVGAGI. The CDR3 loop is CASSYNLPVRGTEAFF. CDR3 DNA sequence: TGTGCCAGCAGTTACAATCTACCTGTACGTGGGACTGAAGCTTTCTTT.

The sample holds a few counts of this clone. The chain recombines TRBV6-6 with TRBJ2-7, with 8 bases that match TRBD2. CDR1 is MNHNY, CDR2 SVGAGI, per germline (reference sequence). This CDR3 region has 13 residues. Unmatched junction bases numbered 5, after V lost 6 bases and J lost 4 bases. CDR3 DNA: TGTGCCAGCAGAGACCAGCGGGGGTACGAGCAGTACTTC. This encodes CASRDQRGYEQYF.

There are a few counts of this clone. The chain is built from TRBV29-1 and TRBJ1-1; D is unresolved. With 4 bases removed from V and 2 bases from J, the gap between germline ends came to 11 bases. The CDR3 spans 13 residues. Germline loops: CDR1 SQVTM, CDR2 ANQGSEA. Here the CDR3 DNA reads TGCAGCGTTGTACACAGTCTTAACACTGAAGCTTTCTTT. Amino acids: CSVVHSLNTEAFF.

The chain couples TRBV5-4 to TRBJ2-6; 7 bases map to TRBD2. The CDR3 has 16 residues. Germline V gene lookup returns CDR1 SGHNT and CDR2 YYREEE (reference sequence). J was trimmed by 3 bases and V by 4 bases; bases with no gene match: 7. CDR3 nucleotides: TGTGCCAGCAGCCGGGAGGCGGGTGGTGGGGCCAACGTCCTGACTTTC. Encoded protein: CASSREAGGGANVLTF.

V usage is TRBV29-1 and J usage is TRBJ2-7; 9 bases align to TRBD2. After removal of 7 bases from V and 2 bases from J, the junction contained 9 bases not matched to a gene. The germline V gene encodes CDR1 SQVTM and CDR2 ANQGSEA. This CDR3 is 14 amino acids long. CDR3 DNA: TGCAGCGGAGCGGGGGGCATCGATCCCTACGAGCAGTACTTC. Translated: CSGAGGIDPYEQYF.

The rearrangement joins TRBV27 to TRBJ2-3, with D possibly being TRBD1 or TRBD2 (5 bases each). V was clipped by 3 bases and J by 4 bases, with 11 bases between them. The CDR3 contains 14 residues. Germline V gene sequence: CDR1 MNHEY, CDR2 SMNVEV (reference sequence). Here the CDR3 DNA reads TGTGCCAGCAGTTTTAGGGACCCCGCAGATACGCAGTATTTT. Translation: CASSFRDPADTQYF.

The rearrangement links TRBV2 to TRBJ1-2; the D gene is possibly TRBD1 (6 bases). V was trimmed by 7 bases and J by 5 bases, leaving 11 bases between them. CDR1 and CDR2 from the germline V gene are SNHLY and FYNNEI. The length of the CDR3 is 12 residues. CDR3 residues: CASTGGAYGYTF. The CDR3 DNA is TGTGCCAGCACCGGGGGGGCGTATGGCTACACCTTC.

The CDR3 here is CSVEEFFYNEQFF. CDR3 DNA: TGCAGCGTTGAGGAGTTTTTCTACAATGAGCAGTTCTTC. The rearrangement joins TRBV29-1 to TRBJ2-1; D is undetermined. V was cut by 3 bases and J by 3 bases, with 9 bases left in between. This CDR3 region has 13 residues. Germline lookup yields CDR1 SQVTM and CDR2 ANQGSEA.